A selection of T cell receptor beta chains follows, all from one sample in a study of blood T cells in healthy people across ages. TCRdb re-derived calls from the 5' RACE reads in MiXCR, one entry per CDR3 protein. The sample contains 2 million or so distinct CDR3 sequences, just under 50% of which appear only once. The sequenced material came from blood. The receptor source for this set is a woman aged 40 to 55 in good health. The CDR3 runs from the conserved cysteine through the conserved F or W. Fields, in order: D gene, J gene, V gene, clone size, CDR3 DNA, CDR3 protein. The D gene is left open where the match is weak. A row's size may be missing; if present it is once, few, many or a size class.

-	TRBJ2-3	TRBV6-1	-	TGTGCCAGCAGTGAAAAGTTCACAGATACGCAGTATTTT	CASSEKFTDTQYF
-	TRBJ2-1	TRBV6-6	-	TGTGCCAGCAGTCCAGACAGGCTAGCGTACAATGAGCAGTTCTTC	CASSPDRLAYNEQFF
-	TRBJ2-3	TRBV3-1	once	TGTGCCAGCAGCCAAAGACTGATCACAGATACGCAGTATTTT	CASSQRLITDTQYF
-	TRBJ1-5	TRBV28	-	TGTGCCAGCAGCTCACCGGGTGCGGCCAACCCGAACAATCAGCCCCAGCATTTT	CASSSPGAANPNNQPQHF
TRBD1	TRBJ1-1	TRBV13	-	TGTGCCAGCAGCTCGCCTAGTGCGGCAGGGGGGACTGAAGCTTTCTTT	CASSSPSAAGGTEAFF
TRBD1	TRBJ1-6	TRBV7-2	-	TGTGCCAGCAGCCAGGACAGGGACACACCCCTCCACTTT	CASSQDRDTPLHF
-	TRBJ2-3	TRBV7-9	-	TGTGCCAGCAGCTTTAGACGGGGCGACGACGAGCAGTATTTT	CASSFRRGDDEQYF
-	TRBJ1-6	TRBV7-2	few	TGTGCCAGCAGCTTTTCACAGCCCCTCCACTTT	CASSFSQPLHF
TRBD1	TRBJ1-2	TRBV11-2	-	TGTGCCAGCAGCTACCGGGACAGTCATGGCTACACCTTC	CASSYRDSHGYTF
TRBD2	TRBJ2-1	TRBV18	-	TGTGCCAGCTCACGTAGCGGGGGAAATGAGCAGTTCTTC	CASSRSGGNEQFF
-	TRBJ2-7	TRBV11-2	-	TGTGCCAGCAGCTCCACCGGACGGAGCTCCTACGAGCAGTACTTC	CASSSTGRSSYEQYF
-	TRBJ2-5	TRBV20-1	few	TGCAGTGCTAGCGTTTCAGGGCTAGAGACCCAGTACTTC	CSASVSGLETQYF
-	TRBJ2-7	TRBV28	-	TGTGCCAGCAAGTGCCAGCGAACGGTTGACTACGAGCAGTACTTC	CASKCQRTVDYEQYF
-	TRBJ2-3	TRBV5-1	-	TGCGCCAGCAGCTTGGACGCGGGGAACACAGATACGCAGTATTTT	CASSLDAGNTDTQYF
-	TRBJ1-1	TRBV5-1	-	TGCGCCAGCAGCTTGGAGGGGCAGGGAAGAAGGACTGAAGCTTTCTTT	CASSLEGQGRRTEAFF
-	TRBJ2-7	TRBV6-2/TRBV6-3	-	TGTGCCAGCAGTCCGGCTCTAATTTACTCCTACGAGCAGTACTTC	CASSPALIYSYEQYF
-	TRBJ2-1	TRBV27	once	TGTGCCAGCAGTTTTAGTTCAGCTTACAATGAGCAGTTCTTC	CASSFSSAYNEQFF
-	TRBJ2-5	TRBV6-5	few	TGTGCCAGCAGTTACTGGGACGGCCAAGAGACCCAGTACTTC	CASSYWDGQETQYF
-	TRBJ1-5	TRBV28	-	TGTGCCAGTGAGGGAAACAATCAGCCCCAGCATTTT	CASEGNNQPQHF
-	TRBJ2-1	TRBV11-2	few	TGTGCCAGCAGCTTAAATTACAGGGCAACCTACAATGAGCAGTTCTTC	CASSLNYRATYNEQFF
-	TRBJ1-6	TRBV2	-	TGTGCCAGCAGTGACTACGACCAACAGGGCACCTATAATTCACCCCTCCACTTT	CASSDYDQQGTYNSPLHF
-	TRBJ2-5	TRBV12-3/TRBV12-4	-	TGCGCCAGCAGCCTGGATCGCAGAGGGTCCCAAGAGACCCAGTACTTC	CASSLDRRGSQETQYF
TRBD2	TRBJ2-3	TRBV4-3	-	TGCGCCAGCAGCCAAGACCCCGGGAGGGTGAACACAGATACGCAGTATTTT	CASSQDPGRVNTDTQYF
TRBD1	TRBJ1-1	TRBV28	-	TGTGCCAGCAGTTCCGAACTGGACAGGGGTGGCACTGAAGCTTTCTTT	CASSSELDRGGTEAFF
TRBD1	TRBJ2-1	TRBV9	-	TGTGCCAGCAGCGTAGAGCCAGGGGGCTTCTACAATGAGCAGTTCTTC	CASSVEPGGFYNEQFF
-	TRBJ2-7	TRBV3-1	-	TGTGCCAGCAGCCAAGTTCCCCAATACGAGCAGTACTTC	CASSQVPQYEQYF
-	TRBJ1-1	TRBV7-2	-	TGTGCCAGCAGCGTGGGGAGGGATACTGAAGCTTTCTTT	CASSVGRDTEAFF
-	TRBJ1-2	TRBV25-1	few	TGTGCCAGCAGACAAATAACAGGGAGTGGCTACACCTTC	CASRQITGSGYTF
-	TRBJ1-2	TRBV5-5	few	TGTGCCAGCAGCTTGGCCCCATCTTTCTATGGCTACACCTTC	CASSLAPSFYGYTF
TRBD2	TRBJ2-1	TRBV7-2	many	TGTGCCAGCAGGAGGACTAGCGGGGGGTACAATGAGCAGTTCTTC	CASRRTSGGYNEQFF
TRBD1	TRBJ1-2	TRBV28	few	TGTGCCAGCAGTTCTTGGGCAGGGGGCGGTTCTGAGTATGGCTACACCTTC	CASSSWAGGGSEYGYTF
TRBD2	TRBJ2-2	TRBV7-3	-	TGTGCCAGCAGCCCACGTGGGACTAGCGGACTCACCGGGGAGCTGTTTTTT	CASSPRGTSGLTGELFF
-	TRBJ2-7	TRBV6-2/TRBV6-3	-	TGTGCCAGCAGCTCCCTTGCCCTCTCCTACGAGCAGTACTTC	CASSSLALSYEQYF
-	TRBJ1-5	TRBV7-2	-	TGTGCCAGCAGCTTAAAGACAGGACTGGCGCAGCCCCAGCATTTT	CASSLKTGLAQPQHF
TRBD1	TRBJ2-7	TRBV29-1	many	TGCAGCGTTCAGGACTCCCCCGGGACAGGGGGCCCTCTGTACGAGCAGTACTTC	CSVQDSPGTGGPLYEQYF
-	TRBJ2-1	TRBV5-1	-	TGCGCCAGCAGCTTCCTGCATGGGAGCGACAATGAGCAGTTCTTC	CASSFLHGSDNEQFF
-	TRBJ2-1	TRBV6-1	-	TGTGCCAGCAGCCTTGTTTCGGGGCTCGATGAGCAGTTCTTC	CASSLVSGLDEQFF
TRBD1	TRBJ1-2	TRBV27	-	TGTGCCAGCAGTTTATCCGGGACAGCCGGCTACACCTTC	CASSLSGTAGYTF
TRBD1	TRBJ1-6	TRBV6-6	-	TGTGCCAGCAGTGGGGGACAGGGGGCGGGTTCACCCCTCCACTTT	CASSGGQGAGSPLHF
-	TRBJ2-5	TRBV6-2/TRBV6-3	-	TGTGCCAGCAGCCCAGACAGGACCTCACAAGAGACCCAGTACTTC	CASSPDRTSQETQYF
-	TRBJ2-5	TRBV2	-	TGTGCCAGCAGGAGGGGGCCAACAGCGGGGCTCGAAGAGACCCAGTACTTC	CASRRGPTAGLEETQYF
-	TRBJ1-6	TRBV4-3	-	TGCGCCAGCAGCCAAGATTATGCGGTTTGGGATTCACCCCTCCACTTT	CASSQDYAVWDSPLHF